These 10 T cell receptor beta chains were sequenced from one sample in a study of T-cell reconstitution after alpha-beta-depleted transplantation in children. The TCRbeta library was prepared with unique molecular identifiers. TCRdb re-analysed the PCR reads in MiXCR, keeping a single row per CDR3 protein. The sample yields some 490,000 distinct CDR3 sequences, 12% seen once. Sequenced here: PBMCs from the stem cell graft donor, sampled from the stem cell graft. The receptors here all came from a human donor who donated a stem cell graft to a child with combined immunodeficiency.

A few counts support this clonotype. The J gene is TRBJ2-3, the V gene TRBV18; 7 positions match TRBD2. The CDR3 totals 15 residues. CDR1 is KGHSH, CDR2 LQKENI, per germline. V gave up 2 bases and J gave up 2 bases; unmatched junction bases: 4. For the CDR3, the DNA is TGTGCCAGCTCACCATTAGGGACTAACACAGATACGCAGTATTTT. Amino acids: CASSPLGTNTDTQYF. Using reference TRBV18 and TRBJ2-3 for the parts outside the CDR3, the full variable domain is NAGVMQNPRHLVRRRGQEARLRCSPMKGHSHVYWYRQLPEEGLKFMVYLQKENIIDESGMPKERFSAEFPKEGPSILRIQQVVRGDSAAYFCASSPLGTNTDTQYFGPGTRLTVL.

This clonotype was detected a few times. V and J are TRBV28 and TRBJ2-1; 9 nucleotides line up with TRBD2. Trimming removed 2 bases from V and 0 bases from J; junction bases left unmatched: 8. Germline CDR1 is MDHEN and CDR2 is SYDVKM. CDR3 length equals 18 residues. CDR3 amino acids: CASSLVLAGLNSYNEQFF. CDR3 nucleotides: TGTGCCAGCAGTTTAGTCCTAGCGGGGCTTAACTCCTACAATGAGCAGTTCTTC.

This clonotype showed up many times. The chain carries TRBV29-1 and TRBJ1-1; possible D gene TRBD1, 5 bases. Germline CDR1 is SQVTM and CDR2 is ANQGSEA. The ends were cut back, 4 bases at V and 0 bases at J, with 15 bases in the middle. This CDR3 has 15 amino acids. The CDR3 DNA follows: TGCAGCGTTGTTGGTATTGGGGGAGTGAACACTGAAGCTTTCTTT. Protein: CSVVGIGGVNTEAFF.

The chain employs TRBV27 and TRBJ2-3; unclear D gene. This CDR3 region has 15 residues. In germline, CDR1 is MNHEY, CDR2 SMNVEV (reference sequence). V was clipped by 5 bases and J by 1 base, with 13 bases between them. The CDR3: CASSQTDQGTDTQYF. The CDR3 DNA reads TGTGCCAGCAGTCAAACGGATCAGGGCACAGATACGCAGTATTTT.

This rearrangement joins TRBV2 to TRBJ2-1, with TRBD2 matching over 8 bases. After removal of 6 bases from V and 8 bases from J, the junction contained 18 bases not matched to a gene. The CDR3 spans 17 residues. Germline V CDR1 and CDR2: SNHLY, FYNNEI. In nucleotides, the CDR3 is TGTGCCAGCAGCCTCAACAAGGGCGGGACTAGTATCGATGAGCAGTTCTTC. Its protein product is CASSLNKGGTSIDEQFF. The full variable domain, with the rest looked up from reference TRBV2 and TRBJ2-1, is EPEVTQTPSHQVTQMGQEVILRCVPISNHLYFYWYRQILGQKVEFLVSFYNNEISEKSEIFDDQFSVERPDGSNFTLKIRSTKLEDSAMYFCASSLNKGGTSIDEQFFGPGTRLTVL.

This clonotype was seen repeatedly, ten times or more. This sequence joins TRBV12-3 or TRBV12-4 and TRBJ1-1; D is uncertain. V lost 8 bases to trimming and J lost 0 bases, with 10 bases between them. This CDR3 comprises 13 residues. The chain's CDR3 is CASFKAMNTEAFF. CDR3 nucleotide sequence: TGTGCCAGCTTTAAGGCGATGAACACTGAAGCTTTCTTT.

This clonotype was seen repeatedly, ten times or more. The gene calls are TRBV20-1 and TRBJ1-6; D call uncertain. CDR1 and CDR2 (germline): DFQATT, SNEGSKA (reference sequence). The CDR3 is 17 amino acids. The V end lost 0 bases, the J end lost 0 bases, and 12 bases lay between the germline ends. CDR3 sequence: CSARDFGQSSYNSPLHF. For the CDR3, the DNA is TGCAGTGCTAGAGATTTTGGCCAGAGCTCCTATAATTCACCCCTCCACTTT.

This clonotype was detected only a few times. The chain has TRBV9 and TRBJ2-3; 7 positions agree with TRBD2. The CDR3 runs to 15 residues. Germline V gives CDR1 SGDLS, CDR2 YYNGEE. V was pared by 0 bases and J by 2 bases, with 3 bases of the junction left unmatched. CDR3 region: CASSVGTSATDTQYF. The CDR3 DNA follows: TGTGCCAGCAGCGTAGGGACTAGTGCCACAGATACGCAGTATTTT.

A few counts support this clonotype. CDR3 residues: CASSAALAGGHGELFF. DNA for the CDR3: TGTGCCAGTAGCGCGGCACTAGCGGGAGGTCACGGGGAGCTGTTTTTT. The V gene is TRBV19, the J gene TRBJ2-2; TRBD2 matches at 12 bases. CDR1 LNHDA and CDR2 SQIVND come from the germline V gene (reference sequence). This CDR3 comprises 16 residues. The junction had 9 bases not matched to a gene; V was cut back by 6 bases and J by 7 bases. Drawing the rest from reference TRBV19 and TRBJ2-2, the complete variable domain is DGGITQSPKYLFRKEGQNVTLSCEQNLNHDAMYWYRQDPGQGLRLIYYSQIVNDFQKGDIAEGYSVSREKKESFPLTVTSAQKNPTAFYLCASSAALAGGHGELFFGEGSRLTVL.

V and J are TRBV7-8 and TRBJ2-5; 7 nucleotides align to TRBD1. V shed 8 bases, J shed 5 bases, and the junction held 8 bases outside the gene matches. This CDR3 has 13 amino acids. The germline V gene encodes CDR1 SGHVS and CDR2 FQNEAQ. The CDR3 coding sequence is TGTGCCAGCTGGGGCAGGGGGTTTGAGACCCAGTACTTC. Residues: CASWGRGFETQYF.